This T cell receptor (beta chain) was documented in a study of CD8 T cells in ankylosing spondylitis. Overall study findings and caveats: A motif of fewer than ten highly homologous TCR beta variants was seen as apparently characteristic of ankylosing spondylitis blood. The authors found the disease-linked clones to be CD8+ and relatively rare in peripheral blood. Several of the motif variants were reported before in synovial fluid and blood from reactive arthritis.

Preparation of TCR beta libraries was done by quantitative 5'-RACE with molecular barcodes. TCRdb processed the 5' RACE reads anew with MiXCR; each CDR3 protein has one entry. The table includes about 240,000 distinct CDR3 sequences, around 7.8% detected once. This clonotype was observed at least ten times. Its antigen is unidentified. V lost 3 bases and J 0 bases, leaving 14 bases between the germline ends. The CDR3 spans 17 residues. The rearrangement joins TRBV12-3 or TRBV12-4 to TRBJ2-2; TRBD1 is a possible D gene (6 bases). The sequencing sample was made of blood, either unsorted or a sorted T cell fraction (not recorded which). The sequence was obtained from a male donor with ankylosing spondylitis or in good health (not recorded which). In DNA form, the CDR3 reads TGTGCCAGCAGTTTTCTGGGGGCGAGGTCGAACACCGGGGAGCTGTTTTTT. Translating it yields CASSFLGARSNTGELFF.